These 5 T cell receptor beta chains came from one sample sequenced in a study of beta chain features in type 1 diabetes. The isolated RNA, all of it, was reverse transcribed, so expressed TCRB transcripts were what got sequenced. Measured with immunoSEQ multiplex PCR; TCRdb has only the in-frame clones, and not every one. The profile covers a few hundred thousand clones, with around 12% appearing a single time and around 0.015% taken by the ten largest. The sequenced sample was naive CD4+ T cells from blood. Receptor source: a man aged 18 to 29 in good health.

V and J are TRBV7-2 and TRBJ2-7; 11 positions agree with TRBD2. CDR3 length: 15 residues. Germline CDR1 reads SGHTA; CDR2 reads FQGNSA. Trimming removed 5 bases from V and 6 bases from J; junction bases left unmatched: 9. CDR3 coding DNA: TGTGCCAGCAGCCCTAAACTAGCGGGAGCGTTCGAGCAGTACTTC. Encoded protein: CASSPKLAGAFEQYF.

The chain carries TRBV27 and TRBJ1-6; 7 nucleotides agree with TRBD1. Germline lookup yields CDR1 MNHEY and CDR2 SMNVEV (reference sequence). The CDR3 spans 16 residues. The trim removed 5 bases at V and 5 bases at J, leaving 9 bases unmatched. CDR3: CASSPKPGQNNSPLHF. For the CDR3, the DNA is TGTGCCAGCAGTCCTAAACCGGGACAGAATAATTCACCCCTCCACTTT.

The chain employs TRBV7-2 and TRBJ2-7; 9 bases match TRBD2. The CDR3 runs 14 residues. Germline assignment: CDR1 SGHTA and CDR2 FQGNSA. V gave up 6 bases and J gave up 3 bases; unmatched junction bases: 6. CDR3 nucleotides: TGTGCCAGCAGAGCGGGGGGCATATACTACGAGCAGTACTTC. It is translated as CASRAGGIYYEQYF.

This clone was picked up a small number of times. The chain employs TRBV7-6 and TRBJ2-3, with TRBD2 matching over 8 bases. This CDR3 is built from 14 residues. V lost 1 base to trimming and J lost 3 bases; unmatched junction nucleotides: 0. Germline values: CDR1 SGHVS, CDR2 FNYEAQ. CDR3 sequence reads: CASSLGLATDTQYF. The CDR3 DNA follows: TGTGCCAGCAGCTTAGGACTAGCGACAGATACGCAGTATTTT.

This clone was detected a few times. The rearrangement joins TRBV6-6 to TRBJ1-1; 7 positions match TRBD1. V dropped 4 bases and J dropped 0; count of bases not matched to a gene: 2. From germline, CDR1 is MNHNY and CDR2 SVGAGI (reference sequence). The CDR3 extends over 14 amino acids. CDR3 sequence (DNA): TGTGCCAGCAGTTCACAGGGGATGAACACTGAAGCTTTCTTT. It translates to CASSSQGMNTEAFF.